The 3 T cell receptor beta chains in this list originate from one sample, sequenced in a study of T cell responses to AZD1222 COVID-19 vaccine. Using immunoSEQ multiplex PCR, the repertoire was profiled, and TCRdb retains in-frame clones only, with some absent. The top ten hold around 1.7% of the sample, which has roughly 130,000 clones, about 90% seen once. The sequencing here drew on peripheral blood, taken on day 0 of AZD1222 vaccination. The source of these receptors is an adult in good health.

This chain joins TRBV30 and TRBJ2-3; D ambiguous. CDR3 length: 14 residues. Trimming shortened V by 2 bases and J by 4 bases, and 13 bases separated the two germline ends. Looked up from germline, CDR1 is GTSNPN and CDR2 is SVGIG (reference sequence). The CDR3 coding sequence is TGTGCCTGGAGTCAGGAGTATCCTGCAGATACGCAGTATTTT. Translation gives CAWSQEYPADTQYF.

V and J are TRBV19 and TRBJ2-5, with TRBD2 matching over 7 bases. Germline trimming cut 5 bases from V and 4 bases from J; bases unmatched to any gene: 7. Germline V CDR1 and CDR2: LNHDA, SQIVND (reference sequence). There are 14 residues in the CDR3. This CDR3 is CASSLRAGRETQYF. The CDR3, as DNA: TGTGCCAGTAGTCTGAGAGCGGGAAGAGAGACCCAGTACTTC.

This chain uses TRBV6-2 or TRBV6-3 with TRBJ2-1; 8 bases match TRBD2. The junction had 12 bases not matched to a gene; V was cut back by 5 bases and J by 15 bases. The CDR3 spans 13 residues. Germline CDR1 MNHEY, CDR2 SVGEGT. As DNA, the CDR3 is TGTGCCAGCAGTCATGGACTAGCCCGCGAGGGGTTCTTC. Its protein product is CASSHGLAREGFF.